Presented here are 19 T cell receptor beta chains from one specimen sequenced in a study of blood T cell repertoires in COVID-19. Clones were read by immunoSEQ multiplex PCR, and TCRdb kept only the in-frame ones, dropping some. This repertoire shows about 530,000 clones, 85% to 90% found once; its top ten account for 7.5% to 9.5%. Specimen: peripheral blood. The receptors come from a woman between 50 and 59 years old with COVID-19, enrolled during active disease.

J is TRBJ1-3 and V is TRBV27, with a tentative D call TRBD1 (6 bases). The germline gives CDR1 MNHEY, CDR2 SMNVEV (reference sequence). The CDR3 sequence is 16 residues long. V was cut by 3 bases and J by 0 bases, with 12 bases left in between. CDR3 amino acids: CASSFSGTNSGNTIYF. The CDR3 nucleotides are TGTGCCAGCAGTTTTTCCGGGACAAACTCTGGAAACACCATATATTTT.

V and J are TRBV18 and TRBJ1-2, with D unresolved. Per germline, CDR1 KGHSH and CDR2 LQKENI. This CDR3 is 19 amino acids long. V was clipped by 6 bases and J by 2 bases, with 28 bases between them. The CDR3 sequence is CASSNPGPGSRNMNYGYTF. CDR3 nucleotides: TGTGCCAGCTCGAATCCTGGGCCTGGGAGTAGGAATATGAACTATGGCTACACCTTC.

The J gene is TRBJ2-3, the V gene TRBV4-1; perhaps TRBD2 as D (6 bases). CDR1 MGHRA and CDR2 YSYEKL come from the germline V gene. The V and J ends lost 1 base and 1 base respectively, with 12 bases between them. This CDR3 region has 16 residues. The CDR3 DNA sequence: TGCGCCAGCAGCCAAGGTCGTGGCGGGGGCACAGATACGCAGTATTTT. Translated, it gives CASSQGRGGGTDTQYF.

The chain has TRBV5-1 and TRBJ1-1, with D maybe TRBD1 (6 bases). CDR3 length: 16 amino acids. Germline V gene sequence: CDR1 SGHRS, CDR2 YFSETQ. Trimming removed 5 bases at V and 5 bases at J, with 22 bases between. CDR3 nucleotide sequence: TGCGCCAGCAGTCCTCTGACCGACAGGCTCGGGACTGAAGCTTTCTTT. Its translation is CASSPLTDRLGTEAFF.

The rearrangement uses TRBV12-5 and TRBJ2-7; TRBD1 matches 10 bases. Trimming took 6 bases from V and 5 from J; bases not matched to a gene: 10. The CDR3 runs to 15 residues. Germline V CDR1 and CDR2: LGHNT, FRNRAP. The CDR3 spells CASGRPGTGVNEQYF. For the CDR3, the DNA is TGTGCTAGTGGCCGTCCCGGGACAGGGGTTAACGAGCAGTACTTC.

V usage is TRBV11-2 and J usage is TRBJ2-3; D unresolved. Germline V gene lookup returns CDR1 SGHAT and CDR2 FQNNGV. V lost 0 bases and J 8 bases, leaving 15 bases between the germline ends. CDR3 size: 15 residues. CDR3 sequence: CASSLDSGLATTQYF. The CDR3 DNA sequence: TGTGCCAGCAGCTTAGATTCAGGCCTCGCAACTACGCAGTATTTT.

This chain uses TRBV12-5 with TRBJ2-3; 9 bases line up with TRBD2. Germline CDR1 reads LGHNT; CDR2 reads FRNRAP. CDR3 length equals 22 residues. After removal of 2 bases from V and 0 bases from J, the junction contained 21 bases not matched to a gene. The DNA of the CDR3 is TGTGCTAGTGGTTTGCCTACCCAGCCTGTGGCGGGGGGGGATATGAGCACAGATACGCAGTATTTT. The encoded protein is CASGLPTQPVAGGDMSTDTQYF.

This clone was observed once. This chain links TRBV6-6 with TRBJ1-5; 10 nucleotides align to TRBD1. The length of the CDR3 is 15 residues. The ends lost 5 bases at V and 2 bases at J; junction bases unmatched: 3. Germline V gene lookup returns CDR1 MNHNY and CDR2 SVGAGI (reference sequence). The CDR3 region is CASSQGTGGNQPQHF. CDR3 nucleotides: TGTGCCAGCAGTCAGGGGACAGGGGGCAATCAGCCCCAGCATTTT.

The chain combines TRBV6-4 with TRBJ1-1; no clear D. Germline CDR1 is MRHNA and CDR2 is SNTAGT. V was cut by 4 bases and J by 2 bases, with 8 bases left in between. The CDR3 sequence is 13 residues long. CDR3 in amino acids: CASSAWTNTEAFF. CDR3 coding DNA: TGTGCCAGCAGTGCTTGGACTAACACTGAAGCTTTCTTT.

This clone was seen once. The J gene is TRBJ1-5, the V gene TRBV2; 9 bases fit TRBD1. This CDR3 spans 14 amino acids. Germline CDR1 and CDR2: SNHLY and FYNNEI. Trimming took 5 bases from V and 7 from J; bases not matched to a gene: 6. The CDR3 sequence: CASSSQGAKQPQHF. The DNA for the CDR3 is TGTGCCAGCAGTTCACAGGGGGCTAAACAGCCCCAGCATTTT.

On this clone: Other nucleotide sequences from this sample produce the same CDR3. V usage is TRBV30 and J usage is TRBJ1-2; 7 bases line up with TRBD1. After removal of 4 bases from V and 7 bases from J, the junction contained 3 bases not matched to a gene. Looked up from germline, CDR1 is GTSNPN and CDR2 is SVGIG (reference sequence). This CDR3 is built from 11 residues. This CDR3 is CAWNRGSGYTF. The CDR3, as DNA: TGTGCCTGGAACAGGGGATCTGGCTACACCTTC.

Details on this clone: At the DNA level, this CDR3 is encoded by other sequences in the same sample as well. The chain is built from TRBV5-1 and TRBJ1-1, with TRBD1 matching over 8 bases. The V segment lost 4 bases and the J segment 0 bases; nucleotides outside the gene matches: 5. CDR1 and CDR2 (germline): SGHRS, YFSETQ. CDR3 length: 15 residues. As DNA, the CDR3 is TGCGCCAGCAGCCCCCGGACAGGGCTGAACACTGAAGCTTTCTTT. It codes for CASSPRTGLNTEAFF.

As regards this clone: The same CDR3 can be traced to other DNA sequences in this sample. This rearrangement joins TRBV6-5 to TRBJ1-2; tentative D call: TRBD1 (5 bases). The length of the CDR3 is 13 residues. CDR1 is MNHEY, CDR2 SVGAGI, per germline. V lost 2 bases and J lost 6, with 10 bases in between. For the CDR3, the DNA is TGTGCCAGCAGTTACAGCGGAGGGGATGGCTACACCTTC. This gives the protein CASSYSGGDGYTF.

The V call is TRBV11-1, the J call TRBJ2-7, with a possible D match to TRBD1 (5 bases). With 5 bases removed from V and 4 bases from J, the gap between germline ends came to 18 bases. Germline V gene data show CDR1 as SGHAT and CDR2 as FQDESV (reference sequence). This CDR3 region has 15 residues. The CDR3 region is CASSAERRQTYEQYF. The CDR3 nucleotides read TGTGCCAGCAGCGCGGAAAGGAGACAGACATACGAGCAGTACTTC.

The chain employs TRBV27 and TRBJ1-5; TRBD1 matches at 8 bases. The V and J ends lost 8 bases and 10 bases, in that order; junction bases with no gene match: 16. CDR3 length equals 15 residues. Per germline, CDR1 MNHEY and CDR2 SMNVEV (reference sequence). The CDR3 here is CASGPLTGVWVPQHF. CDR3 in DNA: TGTGCCAGCGGCCCCCTGACAGGGGTGTGGGTTCCCCAGCATTTT.

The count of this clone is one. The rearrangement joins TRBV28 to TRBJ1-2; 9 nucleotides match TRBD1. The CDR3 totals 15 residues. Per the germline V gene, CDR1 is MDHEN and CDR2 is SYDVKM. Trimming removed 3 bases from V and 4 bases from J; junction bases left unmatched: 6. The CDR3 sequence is CASSFPTGGFYGYTF. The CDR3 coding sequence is TGTGCCAGCAGTTTCCCGACAGGGGGATTCTATGGCTACACCTTC.

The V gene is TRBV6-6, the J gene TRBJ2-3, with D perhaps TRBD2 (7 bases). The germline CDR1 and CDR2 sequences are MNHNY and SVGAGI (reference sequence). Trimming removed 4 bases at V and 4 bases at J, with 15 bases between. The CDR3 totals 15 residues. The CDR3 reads CASSWTGGVADTQYF. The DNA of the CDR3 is TGTGCCAGCAGTTGGACGGGGGGCGTAGCAGATACGCAGTATTTT.

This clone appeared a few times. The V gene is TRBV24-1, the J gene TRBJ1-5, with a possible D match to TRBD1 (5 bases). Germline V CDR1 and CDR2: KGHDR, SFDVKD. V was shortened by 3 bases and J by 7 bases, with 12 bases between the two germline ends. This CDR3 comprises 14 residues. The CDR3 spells CATSDLDQGQPQHF. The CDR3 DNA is TGTGCCACCAGTGATCTCGACCAGGGCCAGCCCCAGCATTTT.

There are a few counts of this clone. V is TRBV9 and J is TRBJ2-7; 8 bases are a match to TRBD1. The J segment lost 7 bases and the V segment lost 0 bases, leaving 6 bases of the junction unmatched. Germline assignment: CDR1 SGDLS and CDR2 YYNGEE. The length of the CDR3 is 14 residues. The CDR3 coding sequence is TGTGCCAGCAGCGTAGTGAGGACAGGGCGAGAGCAGTACTTC. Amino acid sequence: CASSVVRTGREQYF.